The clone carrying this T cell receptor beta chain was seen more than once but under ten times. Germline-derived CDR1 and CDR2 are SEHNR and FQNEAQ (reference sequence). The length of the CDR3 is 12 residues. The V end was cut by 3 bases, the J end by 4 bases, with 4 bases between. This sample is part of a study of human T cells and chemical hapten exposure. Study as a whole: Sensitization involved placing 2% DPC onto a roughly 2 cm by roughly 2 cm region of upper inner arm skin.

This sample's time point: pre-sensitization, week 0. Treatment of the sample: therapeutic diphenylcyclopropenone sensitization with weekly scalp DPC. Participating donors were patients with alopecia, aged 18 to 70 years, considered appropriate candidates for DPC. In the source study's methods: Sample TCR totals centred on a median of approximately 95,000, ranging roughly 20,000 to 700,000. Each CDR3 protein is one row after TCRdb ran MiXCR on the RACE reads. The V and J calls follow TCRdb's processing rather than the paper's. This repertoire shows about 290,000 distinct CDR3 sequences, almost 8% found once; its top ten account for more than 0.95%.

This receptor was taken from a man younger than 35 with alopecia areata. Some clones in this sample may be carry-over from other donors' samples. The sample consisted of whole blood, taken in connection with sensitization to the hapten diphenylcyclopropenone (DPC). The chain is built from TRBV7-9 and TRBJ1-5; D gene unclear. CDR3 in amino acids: CASSFRNQPQHF. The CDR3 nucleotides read TGTGCCAGCAGCTTCCGGAATCAGCCCCAGCATTTT.